This T cell receptor (beta chain) was captured in a study of metastatic and nonmetastatic thyroid tumors. Study as a whole: Repertoire comparisons spanned blood and tumor or nodule tissue from malignant and benign thyroid patients. Findings and limits, study-wide: Malignant tumors reportedly showed significantly higher TCR beta diversity than benign nodules in both blood and tumor.

This clone has a count of ten or more. Antigen: not known. How the authors handled the data: Built for papillary thyroid cancer, a distant-metastasis classifier drew on CDR3 differences across clinicopathological groups. TCRdb re-called clones via MiXCR from the PCR reads. The V and J calls were not made by the authors but by TCRdb's processing. Found here are about 24,000 clones, roughly a quarter of them singletons; the top ten hold roughly 12%. Thyroid surgery was performed in patients who had received no treatment beforehand. Germline V gene sequence: CDR1 SGHNT, CDR2 YENEEA. Between the trimmed V and J ends, which lost 1 base and 2 bases, there was a span of 10 bases. CDR3 length: 15 residues.

The chain recombines TRBV11-3 with TRBJ2-3; D may be TRBD1 or TRBD2 (6 bases each). Sample: tumor tissue. This sequence originates from a male donor with papillary thyroid cancer or a benign thyroid nodule (not recorded which). Some clones in this sample may be carry-over from other donors' samples. CDR3 nucleotide sequence: TGTGCCAGCAGCTTAGGGGGGGCACCCACAGATACGCAGTATTTT. Protein sequence: CASSLGGAPTDTQYF.